This is a list of T cell receptor beta chains from one sample in a study of blood T cell repertoires in COVID-19. Method: immunoSEQ multiplex PCR; TCRdb's copy keeps in-frame clones and lacks some. The table has 150,000 to 200,000 clones, roughly three quarters seen once. The sequencing input was peripheral blood. The receptors shown here come from a man aged 60 to 75 with active or convalescent COVID-19. Each CDR3 is given without its conserved first and last residue. Each record gives: V gene, J gene, CDR3 protein.

V: TRBV29-1; J: TRBJ1-3; CDR3: SVERDSNSGNTIY
V: TRBV19; J: TRBJ2-1; CDR3: ASSLTPTRTDEQF
V: TRBV19; J: TRBJ2-3; CDR3: ASSGTSHPSTDTQY
V: TRBV24-1; J: TRBJ1-1; CDR3: ATSDFQKAF
V: TRBV10-3; J: TRBJ2-1; CDR3: AISENAGILYNEQF
V: TRBV11-2; J: TRBJ1-2; CDR3: ASSPAGDRVNGYT
V: TRBV9; J: TRBJ2-2; CDR3: ASSAGLLAGGLAGELF
V: TRBV6-2/TRBV6-3; J: TRBJ2-3; CDR3: ASSSLAGDVDTQY
V: TRBV28; J: TRBJ2-7; CDR3: ASSEGGGTYEQY
V: TRBV29-1; J: TRBJ1-2; CDR3: SVDTNYGYT
V: TRBV18; J: TRBJ2-5; CDR3: ASSVLAEETQY
V: TRBV19; J: TRBJ2-7; CDR3: ASMRTGSYEQY
V: TRBV5-4; J: TRBJ2-5; CDR3: ASSHGQLQETQY
V: TRBV11-2; J: TRBJ2-7; CDR3: ASSRLPGEQY
V: TRBV5-1; J: TRBJ2-6; CDR3: ASSPERPGANVLT
V: TRBV7-2; J: TRBJ1-1; CDR3: ASSLLGSNTEAF
V: TRBV27; J: TRBJ2-1; CDR3: ASALSGDGAYNEQF
V: TRBV14; J: TRBJ2-1; CDR3: ASSQAWGGAPNEQF
V: TRBV20-1; J: TRBJ1-1; CDR3: SASMTEAF
V: TRBV19; J: TRBJ2-3; CDR3: ASRLRTGVGADTQY
V: TRBV7-9; J: TRBJ2-1; CDR3: ASSFYLGGSNEQF
V: TRBV19; J: TRBJ2-3; CDR3: ASSAFRETQY
V: TRBV7-3; J: TRBJ1-2; CDR3: ASSPPWAYGYT
V: TRBV28; J: TRBJ2-7; CDR3: ASSLSRGASYEQY
V: TRBV6-2/TRBV6-3; J: TRBJ2-1; CDR3: ASSRLAVSYNEQF
V: TRBV7-9; J: TRBJ1-1; CDR3: ASSLAEETAEAF
V: TRBV7-8; J: TRBJ2-1; CDR3: ASSLSGVGYNEQF
V: TRBV5-1; J: TRBJ2-3; CDR3: ASSPGTSGSLLMVTDTQY
V: TRBV12-5; J: TRBJ2-2; CDR3: ASGFSGGTGELF
V: TRBV6-4; J: TRBJ2-3; CDR3: ASSGQVGDTQY
V: TRBV29-1; J: TRBJ1-5; CDR3: SVGQGSNQPQH
V: TRBV7-9; J: TRBJ1-2; CDR3: ASSLEVAVYGYT
V: TRBV18; J: TRBJ1-1; CDR3: ASSLPGGKAF
V: TRBV30; J: TRBJ1-6; CDR3: AWRANGQGHSPLH
V: TRBV19; J: TRBJ2-1; CDR3: ASSIGSSSLDEQF
V: TRBV9; J: TRBJ2-1; CDR3: ASSQGGRSALSTYNEQF
V: TRBV4-3; J: TRBJ1-5; CDR3: ASSQDRGGRAQPQH
V: TRBV7-9; J: TRBJ2-2; CDR3: ASSARQGAHTGELF
V: TRBV19; J: TRBJ2-7; CDR3: ASSIIGGFEQY
V: TRBV27; J: TRBJ1-3; CDR3: ASSRGGSSGNTIY
V: TRBV30; J: TRBJ1-1; CDR3: AWSLQGNTEAF
V: TRBV4-1; J: TRBJ1-1; CDR3: ASSQEEWGGVNTEAF
V: TRBV5-1; J: TRBJ1-2; CDR3: ASSLADRANGYT
V: TRBV7-8; J: TRBJ2-3; CDR3: ASSLGDRGPYTQY
V: TRBV4-1; J: TRBJ2-1; CDR3: ASSRTGTSGPSSYNEQF
V: TRBV11-3; J: TRBJ2-1; CDR3: ASSLERYNEQF
V: TRBV6-6; J: TRBJ2-3; CDR3: ASKTSGSLADTQY
V: TRBV6-2/TRBV6-3; J: TRBJ1-2; CDR3: ASSYQRAYPYGYT
V: TRBV19; J: TRBJ1-2; CDR3: ASSIISGGASGYT
V: TRBV28; J: TRBJ1-5; CDR3: ASTDLLGGVGLNQPQH
V: TRBV6-6; J: TRBJ1-3; CDR3: ASSWEQGSGNTIY
V: TRBV19; J: TRBJ1-1; CDR3: ASNRGAMDTEAF
V: TRBV7-9; J: TRBJ2-7; CDR3: ASTAWRGRGSYEQY
V: TRBV3-1/TRBV3-2; J: TRBJ2-7; CDR3: ASSHPGTSSEQY
V: TRBV7-3; J: TRBJ2-6; CDR3: ASSSVSGANVLT